Listed here are 2 T cell receptor beta chains from one sample, sequenced in a study of T cell responses to AZD1222 COVID-19 vaccine. The method was immunoSEQ multiplex PCR; TCRdb's version includes in-frame clones alone and lacks a portion of them. The table records more than 15,000 clones, about four fifths of them present only once. The sample here was peripheral blood, taken 28 days after the second AZD1222 dose. Receptors originate from an adult who received the AZD1222 COVID-19 vaccine.

This chain links TRBV19 with TRBJ1-4, with D perhaps TRBD1 (6 bases). The CDR3 spans 14 residues. CDR1 is LNHDA and CDR2 is SQIVND in the germline V gene (reference sequence). Trimming pared 4 bases from V and 1 base from J, leaving 7 bases between. In DNA, the CDR3 is TGTGCCAGTAGTACAGGGGAAACTAATGAAAAACTGTTTTTT. As protein: CASSTGETNEKLFF.

The V call is TRBV11-2, the J call TRBJ2-5; possibly TRBD1 for D (7 bases). V lost 5 bases and J lost 7, with 14 bases in between. Germline V gene lookup returns CDR1 SGHAT and CDR2 FQNNGV. The CDR3 contains 13 residues. The CDR3 DNA is TGTGCCAGCAGCCGGAGGGGGCGGGTGACCCAGTACTTC. This encodes CASSRRGRVTQYF.